A single sample is the source of the 21 T cell receptor beta chains below, sequenced in a study of blood T cell repertoires in COVID-19. TCRdb keeps only in-frame clones here, not all; method: immunoSEQ multiplex PCR. Found here are about 410,000 clones, around nine tenths of them singletons; the top ten hold roughly 1.6%. The sample taken for sequencing was peripheral blood. These receptors originate from a woman in her thirties or forties with COVID-19, enrolled during active disease.

The rearrangement links TRBV2 to TRBJ1-6; 7 bases align to TRBD1. V was pared by 5 bases and J by 9 bases, with 13 bases of the junction left unmatched. Germline assignment: CDR1 SNHLY and CDR2 FYNNEI. This CDR3 has 16 amino acids. The CDR3 is CASSREGGAFGSPLHF. The CDR3 DNA reads TGTGCCAGCAGTAGGGAAGGGGGCGCCTTCGGTTCACCCCTCCACTTT.

The rearrangement links TRBV19 to TRBJ2-2, with TRBD2 matching 13 bases. The germline V gene encodes CDR1 LNHDA and CDR2 SQIVND (reference sequence). Unmatched junction bases numbered 7, after V lost 8 bases and J lost 7 bases. The CDR3 runs 15 residues. Here the CDR3 DNA reads TGTGCCAGTGCCCGTACTAGCGGGGGGGGCGGGGAGCTGTTTTTT. It yields the protein CASARTSGGGGELFF.

A few counts support this clone. The chain recombines TRBV27 with TRBJ1-2; tentatively, D is TRBD1 (5 bases). Trimming pared 1 base from V and 6 bases from J, leaving 18 bases between. Germline values: CDR1 MNHEY, CDR2 SMNVEV (reference sequence). The CDR3 covers 16 residues. In DNA, the CDR3 is TGTGCCAGCAGTTTATATCCGGCGCGGGGGGTTCATGGCTACACCTTC. Protein sequence: CASSLYPARGVHGYTF.

The chain recombines TRBV7-9 with TRBJ2-2; no clear D gene. Trimming removed 4 bases from V and 6 bases from J, with 15 bases in between. In germline, CDR1 is SEHNR, CDR2 FQNEAQ (reference sequence). The CDR3 totals 15 residues. The CDR3 loop is CASSSSPPGAGELFF. The CDR3 region has the DNA TGTGCCAGCAGCTCCTCTCCCCCCGGAGCCGGGGAGCTGTTTTTT.

V usage is TRBV5-4 and J usage is TRBJ2-5; D may be TRBD1 (6 bases). The CDR3 totals 16 residues. Trimming pared 4 bases from V and 5 bases from J, leaving 21 bases between. CDR1 is SGHNT, CDR2 YYREEE, per germline (reference sequence). DNA for the CDR3: TGTGCCAGCAGCCCCGGTTCGGCAGGGGCTTCGGAGACCCAGTACTTC. It encodes CASSPGSAGASETQYF.

The genes are TRBV27 and TRBJ1-2; possible D gene TRBD1, 6 bases. The length of the CDR3 is 14 residues. The germline V gene has CDR1 MNHEY and CDR2 SMNVEV (reference sequence). Between the trimmed V and J ends, which lost 1 base and 6 bases, there was a span of 12 bases. The CDR3 DNA reads as TGTGCCAGCAGTTTATGGGGGGGGCGCGATGGCTACACCTTC. It yields the protein CASSLWGGRDGYTF.

The chain recombines TRBV27 with TRBJ1-5; 7 bases match TRBD1. J lost 5 bases, V lost 4 bases, and 5 bases had no gene match. Germline CDR1 MNHEY, CDR2 SMNVEV (reference sequence). CDR3 length equals 14 residues. Here the CDR3 reads CASSYRQGDQPQHF. Here the CDR3 DNA reads TGTGCCAGCAGTTACAGACAGGGTGATCAGCCCCAGCATTTT.

The CDR3 spells CASTIGGMNTEAFF. In DNA form, the CDR3 reads TGTGCCAGTACAATAGGGGGAATGAACACTGAAGCTTTCTTT. V usage is TRBV19 and J usage is TRBJ1-1; D is perhaps TRBD1 (6 bases). The CDR3 is 14 residues long. Looked up from germline, CDR1 is LNHDA and CDR2 is SQIVND (reference sequence). Trimming took 7 bases from V and 0 from J, leaving 12 bases between them.

In its sample, this clone was seen once. The V gene is TRBV28, the J gene TRBJ1-3; the D is unclear. Germline lookup yields CDR1 MDHEN and CDR2 SYDVKM. Trimming cost V 7 bases and J 5 bases, with 12 bases left between them. The CDR3 is made up of 13 amino acids. In nucleotides, the CDR3 is TGTGCCAGCACCCCAGGCGGGAGAAACACCATATATTTT. Amino acids: CASTPGGRNTIYF. The whole variable domain, filled in from reference TRBV28 and TRBJ1-3, reads DVKVTQSSRYLVKRTGEKVFLECVQDMDHENMFWYRQDPGLGLRLIYFSYDVKMKEKGDIPEGYSVSREKKERFSLILESASTNQTSMYLCASTPGGRNTIYFGEGSWLTVV.

This clone has just one count. The chain joins TRBV9 to TRBJ2-1, with D unclear. The CDR3 is 14 amino acids. The V gene's germline CDR1 is SGDLS and CDR2 YYNGEE. V lost 1 base, J lost 4 bases, and 9 bases lay in between. The CDR3: CASSVMTMYNEQFF. The CDR3 nucleotides are TGTGCCAGCAGCGTAATGACAATGTACAATGAGCAGTTCTTC.

This chain links TRBV11-2 with TRBJ2-3, with TRBD1 matching over 8 bases. The CDR3 consists of 14 residues. With V trimmed by 2 bases and J by 4 bases, 2 bases remained unmatched. Germline V gene sequence: CDR1 SGHAT, CDR2 FQNNGV. For the CDR3, the DNA is TGTGCCAGCAGCTTAACAGGGGGTGCAGATACGCAGTATTTT. This gives the protein CASSLTGGADTQYF.

V is TRBV5-1 and J is TRBJ2-1; 7 positions match TRBD2. The V gene end was trimmed by 7 bases and the J gene end by 0 bases; junction bases not matched to a gene: 1. Germline CDR1 is SGHRS and CDR2 is YFSETQ. The CDR3 consists of 13 residues. CDR3 sequence: CASRLASYNEQFF. CDR3 in DNA: TGCGCCAGCCGACTAGCCTCCTACAATGAGCAGTTCTTC.

This chain uses TRBV7-2 with TRBJ1-2, with a possible D match to TRBD1 (5 bases). Germline lookup yields CDR1 SGHTA and CDR2 FQGNSA. V was trimmed by 3 bases and J by 0 bases, leaving 11 bases between them. The CDR3 runs to 15 residues. CDR3 bases: TGTGCCAGCAGCTTGGACAACTCTGCTAACTATGGCTACACCTTC. As protein: CASSLDNSANYGYTF.

The chain couples TRBV6-2 or TRBV6-3 to TRBJ2-7, with 7 bases lining up with TRBD2. CDR1 is MNHEY, CDR2 SVGEGT, per germline. V was pared by 1 base and J by 12 bases, with 6 bases of the junction left unmatched. The CDR3 loop spans 12 amino acids. The CDR3 DNA is TGTGCCAGCAGTTACTTGAGCGGGGCTCGGTACTTC. Protein sequence: CASSYLSGARYF.

V is TRBV30 and J is TRBJ2-1; the match to TRBD1 covers 10 bases. The CDR3 totals 15 residues. Germline loops: CDR1 GTSNPN, CDR2 SVGIG (reference sequence). After removal of 4 bases from V and 13 bases from J, the junction contained 16 bases not matched to a gene. CDR3 protein: CAWTGRGQGNGGQFF. In DNA form, the CDR3 reads TGTGCCTGGACCGGCCGGGGACAGGGGAACGGGGGCCAGTTCTTC.

The V gene is TRBV4-1, the J gene TRBJ1-4, with 7 bases aligning to TRBD1. The CDR3 extends over 16 amino acids. V lost 3 bases, J lost 6 bases, and 10 bases stayed unmatched. Per the germline V gene, CDR1 is MGHRA and CDR2 is YSYEKL. The CDR3 loop is CASSQGLTGRYEKLFF. The CDR3 nucleotides are TGCGCCAGCAGCCAGGGTCTGACAGGGCGGTATGAAAAACTGTTTTTT.

The CDR3 region is CASSLGLQDRVSYEQYF. DNA of the CDR3: TGTGCCAGCAGCTTAGGGCTCCAGGACAGGGTTTCCTACGAGCAGTACTTC. V usage is TRBV11-2 and J usage is TRBJ2-7; TRBD1 matches 8 bases. The junction had 9 bases not matched to a gene; V was cut back by 1 base and J by 1 base. Germline V gene sequence: CDR1 SGHAT, CDR2 FQNNGV. CDR3 size: 17 residues.

This chain joins TRBV5-6 and TRBJ2-2, with 8 positions matching TRBD1. The CDR3 totals 17 residues. The V segment lost 1 base and the J segment 3 bases; nucleotides outside the gene matches: 8. Germline-derived CDR1 and CDR2 are SGHDT and YYEEEE. Here the CDR3 DNA reads TGTGCCAGCAGCTTGTTGATCGACAGGGGTTACACCGGGGAGCTGTTTTTT. This translates into CASSLLIDRGYTGELFF. The full variable domain, its missing parts supplied by reference TRBV5-6 and TRBJ2-2, is DAGVTQSPTHLIKTRGQQVTLRCSPKSGHDTVSWYQQALGQGPQFIFQYYEEEERQRGNFPDRFSGHQFPNYSSELNVNALLLGDSALYLCASSLLIDRGYTGELFFGEGSRLTVL.

This chain uses TRBV27 with TRBJ1-6; 10 bases are shared with TRBD1. The J segment lost 4 bases and the V segment lost 6 bases, leaving 6 bases of the junction unmatched. Germline V lookup: CDR1 MNHEY, CDR2 SMNVEV (reference sequence). The CDR3 is 16 residues long. In DNA form, the CDR3 reads TGTGCCAGCAGCCCGGACAGGGGGTCATATAATTCACCCCTCCACTTT. It is translated as CASSPDRGSYNSPLHF.

The rearrangement joins TRBV7-9 to TRBJ1-2; tentatively, D is TRBD1 (6 bases). The V gene's germline CDR1 is SEHNR and CDR2 FQNEAQ (reference sequence). V was trimmed by 4 bases and J by 7 bases, leaving 13 bases between them. The CDR3 runs 13 residues. The CDR3 nucleotides are TGTGCCAGCAGCTCCGCAGGGGCTGGTGGCTACACCTTC. Its translation is CASSSAGAGGYTF.

V and J are TRBV7-2 and TRBJ2-3; 8 bases are a match to TRBD2. CDR1 SGHTA and CDR2 FQGNSA come from the germline V gene. The CDR3 runs 14 residues. V shed 2 bases, J shed 6 bases, and the junction held 4 bases outside the gene matches. CDR3 protein: CASSLSLAGDTQYF. CDR3 sequence (DNA): TGTGCCAGCAGCTTATCCCTAGCGGGTGATACGCAGTATTTT.